These 12 T cell receptor beta chains share one sample of origin, sequenced in a study of blood T cell repertoires in COVID-19. Some clones are missing from TCRdb's copy, which holds only in-frame ones; the method was immunoSEQ multiplex PCR. The repertoire consists of tens of thousands of clones, with over 80% occurring once and the leading ten covering more than 2%. Sequenced material: peripheral blood. The receptors shown here come from a woman in her 70s with acute or convalescent COVID-19.

The V call is TRBV29-1, the J call TRBJ2-7; possible D gene TRBD1, 5 bases. The germline V gene has CDR1 SQVTM and CDR2 ANQGSEA. V was cut by 6 bases and J by 6 bases, with 12 bases left in between. There are 11 residues in the CDR3. Written as DNA, the CDR3 is TGCAGCGTAGGTGACAGCTCCGAGCAGTACTTC. It yields the protein CSVGDSSEQYF.

The sample holds a few counts of this clone. The CDR3 DNA reads TGTGCCAGCAGCTTAGGAGGGGAAAAACTGTTTTTT. Translation gives CASSLGGEKLFF. The chain recombines TRBV7-9 with TRBJ1-4, with D hard to call. This CDR3 comprises 12 residues. Germline values: CDR1 SEHNR, CDR2 FQNEAQ (reference sequence). The V end was cut by 1 base, the J end by 8 bases, with 5 bases between.

V and J are TRBV28 and TRBJ2-7, with 8 bases lining up with TRBD2. Germline V gene data show CDR1 as MDHEN and CDR2 as SYDVKM. Trimming took 6 bases from V and 1 from J; bases not matched to a gene: 17. This CDR3 is 18 amino acids long. The CDR3 region has the DNA TGTGCCAGCAGCTGGACTAGCCGGGCCCTTTGGGGGTCCTACGAGCAGTACTTC. Its protein is CASSWTSRALWGSYEQYF.

The rearrangement uses TRBV25-1 and TRBJ1-4; D is unclear. Germline V gene sequence: CDR1 MGHDK, CDR2 SYGVNS. The germline V and J ends were trimmed by 6 bases and 6 bases, with 11 bases remaining between them. The CDR3 is 13 residues long. CDR3 residues: CASRRTGDEKLFF. The CDR3 DNA reads as TGTGCCAGCAGGAGGACTGGCGATGAAAAACTGTTTTTT.

This clone was observed once. J is TRBJ2-1 and V is TRBV12-5, with TRBD2 matching over 10 bases. The CDR3 contains 16 residues. V shed 6 bases and J 8 bases; nucleotides not matched to a gene: 13. Looked up from germline, CDR1 is LGHNT and CDR2 is FRNRAP. In nucleotides, the CDR3 is TGTGCTAGTGGCCCGGGACTAGCGCCTCGTGGGGATGAGCAGTTCTTC. Translated, it gives CASGPGLAPRGDEQFF.

CDR3 DNA sequence: TGTGCCAGCAGCCTCACAGGGATCGGCTACACCTTC. Protein product: CASSLTGIGYTF. This chain links TRBV7-9 with TRBJ1-2; possible D gene TRBD1, 6 bases. The CDR3 is 12 amino acids. CDR1 and CDR2 from the germline V gene are SEHNR and FQNEAQ (reference sequence). Trimming cost V 5 bases and J 8 bases, with 12 bases left between them.

This clone was counted only a few times. The V and J genes are TRBV14 and TRBJ1-2; TRBD1 aligns across 9 bases. The ends lost 4 bases at V and 7 bases at J; junction bases unmatched: 4. The CDR3 is 13 amino acids. Germline CDR1 reads SGHDN; CDR2 reads FVKESK. DNA for the CDR3: TGTGCCAGCAGCCCAGGGACAGGGTTTGGCTACACCTTC. Translating gives CASSPGTGFGYTF. The whole variable domain, remainder taken from reference TRBV14 and TRBJ1-2, is EAGVTQFPSHSVIEKGQTVTLRCDPISGHDNLYWYRRVMGKEIKFLLHFVKESKQDESGMPNNRFLAERTGGTYSTLKVQPAELEDSGVYFCASSPGTGFGYTFGSGTRLTVV.

This rearrangement joins TRBV29-1 to TRBJ2-3; TRBD2 aligns across 7 bases. Trimming took 5 bases from V and 2 from J; bases not matched to a gene: 7. The V gene's germline CDR1 is SQVTM and CDR2 ANQGSEA. This CDR3 region has 14 residues. In DNA form, the CDR3 reads TGCAGCGTTCGGCGACGGGGGGACACAGATACGCAGTATTTT. Translating gives CSVRRRGDTDTQYF.

The chain has TRBV11-2 and TRBJ1-6; D remains unclear. The germline gives CDR1 SGHAT, CDR2 FQNNGV. The CDR3 covers 12 residues. Trimming removed 6 bases from V and 12 bases from J, with 12 bases in between. The CDR3 protein is CASSKREGPLHF. The CDR3 DNA is TGTGCCAGCAGTAAGAGGGAGGGACCCCTCCACTTT.

In its sample, this clone was seen a few times. The gene calls are TRBV29-1 and TRBJ1-1; TRBD1 might be the D (5 bases). Germline V gene sequence: CDR1 SQVTM, CDR2 ANQGSEA. The length of the CDR3 is 11 residues. The V and J ends lost 6 bases and 6 bases respectively, with 11 bases between them. The chain's CDR3 is CSVTWGSEAFF. As DNA, the CDR3 is TGCAGCGTGACATGGGGCTCTGAAGCTTTCTTT.

The gene calls are TRBV19 and TRBJ1-3; D possibly corresponds to TRBD1 (5 bases). V was pared by 7 bases and J by 0 bases, with 13 bases between. The CDR3 contains 15 residues. Germline loops: CDR1 LNHDA, CDR2 SQIVND (reference sequence). The CDR3 DNA reads as TGTGCCAGTAAGTTGACAGTTGTCTCTGGAAACACCATATATTTT. Its protein product is CASKLTVVSGNTIYF.

The CDR3 DNA sequence: TGTGCCAGCCGGGACGGGACAGGGGGCTATAATTCACCCCTCCACTTT. Its translation is CASRDGTGGYNSPLHF. The V gene is TRBV21-1, the J gene TRBJ1-6; the DNA was not compared with TRBD1, the D call given in the table. TRBV21-1 is flagged as a pseudogene. The CDR3 runs 16 residues.